The 24 T cell receptor beta chains presented below share a single source sample, sequenced in a study of T cells in Graves' hyperthyroidism and ophthalmopathy. Researchers took RNA transcripts and amplified the TCR beta CDR3 regions from them. The TCR CDR3 was amplified in a first-round RT-PCR using the HTBI primer set. TCRdb independently ran MiXCR on the multiplex PCR reads; one entry per CDR3 protein. The table has about 600,000 distinct CDR3 sequences, around 15% seen once. The sequenced sample was blood. These receptors were obtained from a middle-aged woman with Graves' ophthalmopathy.

This clonotype was seen at least ten times. The gene calls are TRBV20-1 and TRBJ2-7, with D possibly TRBD1 on 6 matching bases. Trimming removed 3 bases from V and 4 bases from J, with 16 bases in between. The CDR3 length is 14 residues. Germline V gene data show CDR1 as DFQATT and CDR2 as SNEGSKA (reference sequence). The chain's CDR3 is CSARFTGIDYEQYF. CDR3 in DNA: TGCAGTGCTAGGTTTACAGGGATAGATTACGAGCAGTACTTC.

This clonotype was counted ten times or more. The chain combines TRBV24-1 with TRBJ2-3, with a tentative D call TRBD1 (6 bases). V was pared by 4 bases and J by 0 bases, with 16 bases between. The CDR3 is 17 amino acids. Per germline, CDR1 KGHDR and CDR2 SFDVKD. The CDR3 is CATSDEFRTASTDTQYF. CDR3 sequence (DNA): TGTGCCACCAGTGACGAATTTCGGACAGCTAGCACAGATACGCAGTATTTT.

This clonotype was seen repeatedly, ten times or more. V usage is TRBV5-1 and J usage is TRBJ2-5; 7 bases align to TRBD1. This CDR3 is built from 14 residues. Per germline, CDR1 SGHRS and CDR2 YFSETQ. V lost 5 bases, J lost 0 bases, and 4 bases stayed unmatched. The CDR3 loop reads CASRKDRNQETQYF. CDR3 nucleotides: TGCGCCAGCAGGAAGGACAGGAACCAAGAGACCCAGTACTTC. Full variable domain (missing parts from reference TRBV5-1 and TRBJ2-5): KAGVTQTPRYLIKTRGQQVTLSCSPISGHRSVSWYQQTPGQGLQFLFEYFSETQRNKGNFPGRFSGRQFSNSRSEMNVSTLELGDSALYLCASRKDRNQETQYFGPGTRLLVL.

This chain uses TRBV5-1 with TRBJ2-2, with 9 bases identical to TRBD1. The CDR3 loop spans 16 amino acids. Germline CDR1 SGHRS, CDR2 YFSETQ. Losses at the gene ends were 4 bases for V and 6 bases for J; bases not matched to a gene: 10. In DNA, the CDR3 is TGCGCCAGCAGCCGCTTGGACAGGGGAATGGCCGGGGAGCTGTTTTTT. Translated, it gives CASSRLDRGMAGELFF.

This clonotype showed up many times. The J gene is TRBJ1-2, the V gene TRBV7-6; 10 bases line up with TRBD1. J gave up 8 bases and V 0 bases, and 9 bases lay outside the gene matches. CDR3 length: 16 residues. Germline V lookup: CDR1 SGHVS, CDR2 FNYEAQ. This CDR3 is CASSLAPTGGLEGYTF. The CDR3 DNA follows: TGTGCCAGCAGCTTAGCGCCGACAGGGGGCCTAGAAGGCTACACCTTC.

This sequence joins TRBV14 and TRBJ1-2; perhaps TRBD1 as D (5 bases). Trimming took 5 bases from V and 4 from J, leaving 11 bases between them. Germline V gene data show CDR1 as SGHDN and CDR2 as FVKESK. CDR3 length equals 13 residues. The CDR3 sequence is CASSSGLGYGYTF. The CDR3 DNA reads TGTGCCAGCAGCTCGGGACTTGGCTATGGCTACACCTTC.

The V and J genes are TRBV9 and TRBJ1-5; 8 bases fit TRBD1. Germline loops: CDR1 SGDLS, CDR2 YYNGEE. The V gene end was trimmed by 3 bases and the J gene end by 6 bases; junction bases not matched to a gene: 8. The CDR3 is made up of 15 amino acids. CDR3: CASSEAGGLTQPQHF. The CDR3 DNA reads as TGTGCCAGCAGCGAAGCAGGGGGCTTGACTCAGCCCCAGCATTTT.

This clonotype has ten or more counts. The rearrangement uses TRBV2 and TRBJ2-1; 9 bases map to TRBD2. With V trimmed by 5 bases and J by 4 bases, 3 bases remained unmatched. The CDR3 is 14 amino acids. CDR1 SNHLY and CDR2 FYNNEI come from the germline V gene. CDR3 sequence: CASSRLAVYNEQFF. CDR3 sequence (DNA): TGTGCCAGCAGTAGACTAGCGGTATACAATGAGCAGTTCTTC. The whole variable domain, remainder taken from reference TRBV2 and TRBJ2-1, is EPEVTQTPSHQVTQMGQEVILRCVPISNHLYFYWYRQILGQKVEFLVSFYNNEISEKSEIFDDQFSVERPDGSNFTLKIRSTKLEDSAMYFCASSRLAVYNEQFFGPGTRLTVL.

This clonotype was seen a few times. The genes are TRBV5-6 and TRBJ2-5, with a possible D match to TRBD2 (6 bases). Per the germline V gene, CDR1 is SGHDT and CDR2 is YYEEEE. The CDR3 is made up of 16 amino acids. V lost 1 base to trimming and J lost 4 bases, with 17 bases between them. CDR3: CASSLPSGPGRETQYF. CDR3 bases: TGTGCCAGCAGCTTGCCCAGCGGGCCGGGAAGAGAGACCCAGTACTTC.

The table lists this clonotype with a few counts. This chain connects TRBV7-3 to TRBJ2-1; the D call may be TRBD1 or TRBD2 (7 bases each). V was trimmed by 4 bases and J by 9 bases, leaving 19 bases between them. The V gene's germline CDR1 is SGHTA and CDR2 FQGTGA. The CDR3 extends over 15 amino acids. The CDR3 bases are TGTGCCAGCAGCTCAAACCCGACAGGGAGGGGTGAGCAGTTCTTC. It is translated as CASSSNPTGRGEQFF. Full variable domain (missing parts from reference TRBV7-3 and TRBJ2-1): GAGVSQTPSNKVTEKGKYVELRCDPISGHTALYWYRQSLGQGPEFLIYFQGTGAADDSGLPNDRFFAVRPEGSVSTLKIQRTERGDSAVYLCASSSNPTGRGEQFFGPGTRLTVL.

This clonotype was seen repeatedly, ten times or more. The V call is TRBV12-3 or TRBV12-4, the J call TRBJ2-1; D remains ambiguous. CDR3 length: 15 residues. Trimming removed 2 bases from V and 8 bases from J, with 16 bases in between. The CDR3 region is CASSLSVPQLDEQFF. The CDR3 bases are TGTGCCAGCAGTTTAAGCGTTCCCCAGTTGGATGAGCAGTTCTTC.

The genes are TRBV12-3 or TRBV12-4 and TRBJ1-1; no reliable D call. V shed 3 bases and J shed 4 bases, with 9 bases lying between them. The CDR3 is 13 amino acids. The CDR3 loop reads CASSFREATEAFF. CDR3 DNA sequence: TGTGCCAGCAGTTTTAGGGAGGCCACTGAAGCTTTCTTT.

This clonotype was counted only a few times. The rearrangement joins TRBV19 to TRBJ2-3; D might be TRBD2 (5 bases). The ends were cut back, 4 bases at V and 6 bases at J, with 8 bases in the middle. Germline CDR1 is LNHDA and CDR2 is SQIVND (reference sequence). The CDR3 runs 12 residues. For the CDR3, the DNA is TGTGCCAGTAGTACCAGGAGGGATACGCAGTATTTT. It encodes CASSTRRDTQYF.

This clonotype was found many times. The CDR3 loop reads CASRGTSGAYNEQFF. Here the CDR3 DNA reads TGCGCCAGCAGGGGGACTAGCGGAGCATACAATGAGCAGTTCTTC. The rearrangement joins TRBV5-1 to TRBJ2-1; 11 positions match TRBD2. V shed 5 bases and J 4 bases; nucleotides not matched to a gene: 5. Germline-derived CDR1 and CDR2 are SGHRS and YFSETQ. The CDR3 consists of 15 residues.

In its sample, this clonotype was seen many times. This chain joins TRBV2 and TRBJ1-5; TRBD1 matches at 10 bases. CDR3 length: 18 residues. The junction had 10 bases not matched to a gene; V was cut back by 3 bases and J by 2 bases. Germline lookup yields CDR1 SNHLY and CDR2 FYNNEI. CDR3 in amino acids: CASSEETGQGYGNQPQHF. For the CDR3, the DNA is TGTGCCAGCAGTGAGGAGACGGGACAGGGGTACGGCAATCAGCCCCAGCATTTT.

In this sample, this clonotype turned up many times. V gene TRBV6-5 combines with J gene TRBJ2-1; D is unresolved. There are 15 residues in the CDR3. Trimming shortened V by 2 bases and J by 2 bases, and 10 bases separated the two germline ends. Per germline, CDR1 MNHEY and CDR2 SVGAGI. The CDR3 DNA sequence: TGTGCCAGCAGTTACATTGGACGGACCTACAATGAGCAGTTCTTC. Translation gives CASSYIGRTYNEQFF.

Ten or more counts support this clonotype. V usage is TRBV11-3 and J usage is TRBJ2-5; D could derive from TRBD1 or TRBD2 (5 bases each). The CDR3 runs to 14 residues. With 4 bases removed from V and 2 bases from J, the gap between germline ends came to 11 bases. CDR1 and CDR2 from the germline V gene are SGHNT and YENEEA. This CDR3 is CASSSRDAQETQYF. The CDR3 region has the DNA TGTGCCAGCAGCTCCCGGGACGCACAAGAGACCCAGTACTTC.

This clonotype was detected a few times. The chain uses TRBV19 and TRBJ2-3; TRBD1 matches 7 bases. Trimming took 4 bases from V and 3 from J; bases not matched to a gene: 13. This CDR3 spans 17 amino acids. Per germline, CDR1 LNHDA and CDR2 SQIVND (reference sequence). The CDR3 DNA reads as TGTGCCAGTAGTACGAAATTGTCAATCAGGGGGACAGATACGCAGTATTTT. Its protein product is CASSTKLSIRGTDTQYF.

This clonotype has ten or more counts. J is TRBJ2-2 and V is TRBV28; D is unclear. Per the germline V gene, CDR1 is MDHEN and CDR2 is SYDVKM. The germline V and J ends were trimmed by 4 bases and 5 bases, with 5 bases remaining between them. CDR3 size: 12 residues. The CDR3 sequence is CASSSQTGELFF. DNA of the CDR3: TGTGCCAGCAGTTCACAAACCGGGGAGCTGTTTTTT.

In this sample, this clonotype turned up a few times. The rearrangement links TRBV7-2 to TRBJ2-3, with 13 nucleotides matching TRBD2. Germline CDR1 reads SGHTA; CDR2 reads FQGNSA. V shed 5 bases and J 6 bases; nucleotides not matched to a gene: 8. The CDR3 has 16 amino acids. The CDR3 here is CASSPSLAGGVDTQYF. CDR3 DNA: TGTGCCAGCAGCCCCTCACTAGCGGGAGGGGTGGATACGCAGTATTTT. The full variable domain, completed using reference TRBV7-2 and TRBJ2-3, is GAGVSQSPSNKVTEKGKDVELRCDPISGHTALYWYRQSLGQGLEFLIYFQGNSAPDKSGLPSDRFSAERTGGSVSTLTIQRTQQEDSAVYLCASSPSLAGGVDTQYFGPGTRLTVL.

This clonotype was seen many times. The rearrangement links TRBV7-8 to TRBJ1-3, with 7 bases matching TRBD1. CDR1 is SGHVS and CDR2 is FQNEAQ in the germline V gene. This CDR3 spans 15 amino acids. V gave up 3 bases and J gave up 4 bases; unmatched junction bases: 6. The CDR3 spells CASSFNRGTGNTIYF. The CDR3 DNA is TGTGCCAGCAGCTTTAACAGGGGTACAGGAAACACCATATATTTT.

The chain uses TRBV5-1 and TRBJ2-3; D might be TRBD2 (5 bases). V lost 7 bases to trimming and J lost 5 bases, with 17 bases between them. The CDR3 loop spans 14 amino acids. CDR1 SGHRS and CDR2 YFSETQ come from the germline V gene. This CDR3 is CASARSEGQDTQYF. CDR3 DNA sequence: TGCGCCAGCGCCCGTTCCGAGGGCCAAGATACGCAGTATTTT.

This clonotype was picked up many times. This sequence joins TRBV28 and TRBJ2-3, with D perhaps matching TRBD1 or TRBD2 (5 bases each). This CDR3 has 15 amino acids. The germline gives CDR1 MDHEN, CDR2 SYDVKM. Trimming left V 6 bases short and J 2 bases short, with 15 bases between. CDR3 in DNA: TGTGCCAGCAGCCCCGGGGACGGCCTCACAGATACGCAGTATTTT. This codes for CASSPGDGLTDTQYF.

This clonotype appeared a few times. V is TRBV19 and J is TRBJ1-5; 8 bases match TRBD1. CDR1 is LNHDA, CDR2 SQIVND, per germline (reference sequence). Losses at the gene ends were 5 bases for V and 6 bases for J; bases not matched to a gene: 9. The CDR3 totals 15 residues. CDR3 DNA sequence: TGTGCCAGTAGTGTTGGACAGGGTGGGTCTCAGCCCCAGCATTTT. This encodes CASSVGQGGSQPQHF. Based on the CDR3 plus reference TRBV19 and TRBJ1-5, the full variable domain is DGGITQSPKYLFRKEGQNVTLSCEQNLNHDAMYWYRQDPGQGLRLIYYSQIVNDFQKGDIAEGYSVSREKKESFPLTVTSAQKNPTAFYLCASSVGQGGSQPQHFGDGTRLSIL.